This T cell receptor beta chain was identified in a study of CD8+CD57+ T cells in acquired aplastic anemia. Study-level results: Patients and controls had in common approximately 30 CD8+ CDR3 sequences.

The template used for profiling TCR beta VDJ and CDR3 was genomic DNA. TCRdb ran MiXCR on the reads and lists one entry per CDR3 protein. Here the sample spans approximately 200,000 distinct CDR3 sequences, 61% being singletons. Comments on this clonotype: Its antigen remains unknown. Relative to the germline gene, one junction end is altered; a read error may explain this.

Germline V lookup: CDR1 MRHNA, CDR2 SNTAGT. This CDR3 has 14 residues. The V call is TRBV6-4, the J call TRBJ2-3, with 8 bases lining up with TRBD1. Sequencing was carried out using sorted CD4+, CD8+, or CD8+CD57+ T cells (not recorded which) from PBMCs. The source is a human donor in good health. CDR3 amino acids: CASSPGQDTDAQYF. Written as DNA, the CDR3 is TGTGCCAGCAGTCCGGGACAGGACACAGATGCGCAGTATTTT.